This entry describes one T cell receptor (beta chain). The antigen is not known. The data derive from a study of cytomegalovirus exposure and HLA in healthy donors. Study observations and caveats: Another analysis was done later, and it associated fewer than 20,000 TCR beta sequences with HLA alleles at 0.05 false discovery rate. Reportedly, diagnosis of cytomegalovirus status by the classifier showed high specificity and sensitivity. CMV serostatus was the only immune exposure information that was available.

The PCR made use of 60 Vbeta and 13 Jbeta primers. The data were produced by immunoSEQ multiplex PCR, yet TCRdb's version contains in-frame clones alone and is incomplete. The sample consists of over 95,000 clones, roughly 82% of them appearing once. CDR3 length: 14 amino acids. Trimming cost V 6 bases and J 2 bases; bases outside gene matches: 3. Germline V gene sequence: CDR1 LNHDA, CDR2 SQIVND (reference sequence). The chain couples TRBV19 to TRBJ2-2; 7 nucleotides match TRBD1. The sequencing sample was made of PBMCs. The sequence came from a man aged 40-50 years in good health and CMV-seropositive. CDR3: CASRRDRNTGELFF. CDR3 bases: TGTGCCAGTAGGAGGGACAGAAACACCGGGGAGCTGTTTTTT.